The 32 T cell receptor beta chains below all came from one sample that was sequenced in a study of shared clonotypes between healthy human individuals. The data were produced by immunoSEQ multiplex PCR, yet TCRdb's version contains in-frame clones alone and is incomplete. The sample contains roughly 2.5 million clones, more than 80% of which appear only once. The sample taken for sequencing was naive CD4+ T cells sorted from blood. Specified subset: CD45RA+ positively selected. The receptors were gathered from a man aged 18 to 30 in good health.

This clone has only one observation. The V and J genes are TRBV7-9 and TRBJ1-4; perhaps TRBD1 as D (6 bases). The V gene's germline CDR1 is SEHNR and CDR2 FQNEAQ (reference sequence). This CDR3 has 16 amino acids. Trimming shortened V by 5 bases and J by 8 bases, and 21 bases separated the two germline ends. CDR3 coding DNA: TGTGCCAGCAGCCCCGCGGCAGGGGTTCGGTGGGAAAAACTGTTTTTT. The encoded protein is CASSPAAGVRWEKLFF.

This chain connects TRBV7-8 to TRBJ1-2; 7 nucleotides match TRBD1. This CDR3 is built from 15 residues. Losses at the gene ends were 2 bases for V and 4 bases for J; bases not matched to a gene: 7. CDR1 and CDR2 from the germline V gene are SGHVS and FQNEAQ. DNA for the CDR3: TGTGCCAGCAGCTTATACCAAGGGGGCAGCTATGGCTACACCTTC. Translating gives CASSLYQGGSYGYTF.

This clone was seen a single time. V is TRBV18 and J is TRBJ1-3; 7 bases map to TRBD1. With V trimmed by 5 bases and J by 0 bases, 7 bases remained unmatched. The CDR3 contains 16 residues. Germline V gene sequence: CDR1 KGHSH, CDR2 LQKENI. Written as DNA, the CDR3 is TGTGCCAGCTCAGAATCCAGGGGGGCCTCTGGAAACACCATATATTTT. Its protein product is CASSESRGASGNTIYF.

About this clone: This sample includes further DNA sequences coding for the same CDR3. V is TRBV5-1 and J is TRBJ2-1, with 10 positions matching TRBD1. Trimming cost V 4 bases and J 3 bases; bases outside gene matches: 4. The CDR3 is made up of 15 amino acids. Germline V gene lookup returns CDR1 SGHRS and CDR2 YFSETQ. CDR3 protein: CASSATGGSYNEQFF. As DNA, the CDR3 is TGCGCCAGCAGCGCGACAGGGGGCAGCTACAATGAGCAGTTCTTC.

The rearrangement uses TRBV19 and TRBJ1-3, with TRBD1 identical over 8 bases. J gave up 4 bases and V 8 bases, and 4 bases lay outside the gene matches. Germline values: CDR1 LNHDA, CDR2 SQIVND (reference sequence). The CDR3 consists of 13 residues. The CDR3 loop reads CASQDRGGNTIYF. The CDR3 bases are TGTGCCAGTCAAGACAGGGGCGGAAACACCATATATTTT.

In DNA, the CDR3 is TGTGCCAGCAGAACATCCCCCACCCAGGGCTATGGCTACACCTTC. It codes for CASRTSPTQGYGYTF. This sequence joins TRBV11-2 and TRBJ1-2; a weak D match, TRBD1 (5 bases). V was pared by 6 bases and J by 4 bases, with 18 bases between. The germline gives CDR1 SGHAT, CDR2 FQNNGV. This CDR3 contains 15 residues.

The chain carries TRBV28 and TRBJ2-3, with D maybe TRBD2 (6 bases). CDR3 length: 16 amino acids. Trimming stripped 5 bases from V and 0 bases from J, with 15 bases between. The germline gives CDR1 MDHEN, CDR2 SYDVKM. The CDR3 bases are TGTGCCAGCAGTCCACGGGGGTTTACTAGCACAGATACGCAGTATTTT. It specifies CASSPRGFTSTDTQYF.

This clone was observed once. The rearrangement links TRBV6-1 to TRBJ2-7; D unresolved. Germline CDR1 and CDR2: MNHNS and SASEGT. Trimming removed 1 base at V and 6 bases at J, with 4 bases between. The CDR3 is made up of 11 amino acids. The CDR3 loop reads CASSEVREQYF. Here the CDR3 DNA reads TGTGCCAGCAGTGAAGTACGCGAGCAGTACTTC.

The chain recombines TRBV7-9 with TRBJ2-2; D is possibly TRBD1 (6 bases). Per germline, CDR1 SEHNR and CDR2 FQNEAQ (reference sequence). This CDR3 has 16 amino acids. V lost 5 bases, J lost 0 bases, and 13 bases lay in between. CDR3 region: CASSQRQVTNTGELFF. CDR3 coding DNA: TGTGCCAGCAGCCAAAGACAGGTTACGAACACCGGGGAGCTGTTTTTT.

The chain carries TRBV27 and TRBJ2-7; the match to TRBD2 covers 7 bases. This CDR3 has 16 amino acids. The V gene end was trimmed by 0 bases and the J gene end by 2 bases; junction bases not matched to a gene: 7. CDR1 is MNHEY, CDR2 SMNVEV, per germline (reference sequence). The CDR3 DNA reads TGTGCCAGCAGTTTATCGGGGCTAGCGGAGACCTACGAGCAGTACTTC. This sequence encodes CASSLSGLAETYEQYF.

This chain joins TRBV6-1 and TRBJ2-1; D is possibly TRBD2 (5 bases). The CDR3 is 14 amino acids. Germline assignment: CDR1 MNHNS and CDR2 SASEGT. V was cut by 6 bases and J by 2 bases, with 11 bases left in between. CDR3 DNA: TGTGCCAGCAGAGCTCAGGAGGCCTACAATGAGCAGTTCTTC. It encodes CASRAQEAYNEQFF.

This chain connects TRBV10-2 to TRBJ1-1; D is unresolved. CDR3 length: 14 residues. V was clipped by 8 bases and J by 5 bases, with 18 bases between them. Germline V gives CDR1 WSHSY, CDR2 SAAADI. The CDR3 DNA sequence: TGCGCCAGCTTTAGTGGTGCCTTAGGTACTGAAGCTTTCTTT. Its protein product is CASFSGALGTEAFF.

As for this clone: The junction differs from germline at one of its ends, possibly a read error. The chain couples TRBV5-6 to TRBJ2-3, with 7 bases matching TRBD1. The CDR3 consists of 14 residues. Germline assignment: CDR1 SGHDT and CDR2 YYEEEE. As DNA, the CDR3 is TGTGCCAGCAGCTTGCGCGGTACGGGCCGGGACAGCGATTTT. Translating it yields CASSLRGTGRDSDF.

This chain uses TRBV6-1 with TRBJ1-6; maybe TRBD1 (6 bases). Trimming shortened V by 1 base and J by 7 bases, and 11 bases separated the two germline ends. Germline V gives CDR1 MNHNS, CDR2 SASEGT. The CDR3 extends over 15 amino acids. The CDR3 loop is CASSEGTALNSPLHF. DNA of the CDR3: TGTGCCAGCAGTGAAGGGACAGCGTTAAATTCACCCCTCCACTTT.

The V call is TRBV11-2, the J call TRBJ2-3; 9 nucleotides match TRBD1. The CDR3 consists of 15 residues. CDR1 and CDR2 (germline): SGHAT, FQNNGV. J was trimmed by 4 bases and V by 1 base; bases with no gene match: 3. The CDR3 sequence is CASSLGQGGSDTQYF. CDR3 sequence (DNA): TGTGCCAGCAGCTTAGGACAGGGGGGATCAGATACGCAGTATTTT. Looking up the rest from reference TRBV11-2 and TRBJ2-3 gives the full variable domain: EAGVAQSPRYKIIEKRQSVAFWCNPISGHATLYWYQQILGQGPKLLIQFQNNGVVDDSQLPKDRFSAERLKGVDSTLKIQPAKLEDSAVYLCASSLGQGGSDTQYFGPGTRLTVL.

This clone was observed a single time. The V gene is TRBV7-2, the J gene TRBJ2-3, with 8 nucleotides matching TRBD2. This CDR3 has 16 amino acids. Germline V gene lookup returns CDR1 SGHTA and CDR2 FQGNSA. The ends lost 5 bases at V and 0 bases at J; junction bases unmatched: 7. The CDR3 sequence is CASSQGLGSSTDTQYF. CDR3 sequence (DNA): TGTGCCAGCAGCCAGGGACTAGGAAGTAGCACAGATACGCAGTATTTT.

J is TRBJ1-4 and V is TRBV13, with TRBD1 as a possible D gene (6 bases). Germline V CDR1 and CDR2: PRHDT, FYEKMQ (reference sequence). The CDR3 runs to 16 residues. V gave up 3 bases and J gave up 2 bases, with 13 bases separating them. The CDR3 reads CASSFRGKSTNEKLFF. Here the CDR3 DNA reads TGTGCCAGCAGCTTCAGGGGTAAATCGACTAATGAAAAACTGTTTTTT.

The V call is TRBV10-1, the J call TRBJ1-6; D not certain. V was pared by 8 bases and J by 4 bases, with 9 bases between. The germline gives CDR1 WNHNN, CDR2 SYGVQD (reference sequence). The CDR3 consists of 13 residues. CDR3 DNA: TGCGCCAGCGGGGAAGATTATAATTCACCCCTCCACTTT. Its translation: CASGEDYNSPLHF.

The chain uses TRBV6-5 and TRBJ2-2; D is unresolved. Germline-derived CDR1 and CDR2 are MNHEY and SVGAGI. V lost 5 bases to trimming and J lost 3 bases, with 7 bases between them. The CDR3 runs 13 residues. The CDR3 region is CASSPPDTGELFF. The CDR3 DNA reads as TGTGCCAGCAGTCCACCGGACACCGGGGAGCTGTTTTTT.

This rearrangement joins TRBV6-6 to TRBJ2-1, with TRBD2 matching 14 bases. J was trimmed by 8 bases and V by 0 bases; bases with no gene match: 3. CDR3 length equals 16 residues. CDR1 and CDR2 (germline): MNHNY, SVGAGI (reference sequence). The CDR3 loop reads CASSYSTSGGADEQFF. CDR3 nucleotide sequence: TGTGCCAGCAGTTACTCGACTAGCGGGGGGGCGGATGAGCAGTTCTTC.

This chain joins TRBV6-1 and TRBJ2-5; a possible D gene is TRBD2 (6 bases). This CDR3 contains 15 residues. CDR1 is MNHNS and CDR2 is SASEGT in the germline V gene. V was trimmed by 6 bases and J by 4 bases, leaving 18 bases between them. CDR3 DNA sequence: TGTGCCAGCAGAGAGCCGGGAGTTACTGCAGAGACCCAGTACTTC. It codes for CASREPGVTAETQYF.

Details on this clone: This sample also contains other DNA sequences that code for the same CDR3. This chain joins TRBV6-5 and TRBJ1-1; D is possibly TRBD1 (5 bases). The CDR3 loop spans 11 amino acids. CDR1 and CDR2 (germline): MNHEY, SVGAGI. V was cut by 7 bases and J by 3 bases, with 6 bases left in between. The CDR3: CASTRDTEAFF. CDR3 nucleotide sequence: TGTGCCAGCACCAGGGACACTGAAGCTTTCTTT.

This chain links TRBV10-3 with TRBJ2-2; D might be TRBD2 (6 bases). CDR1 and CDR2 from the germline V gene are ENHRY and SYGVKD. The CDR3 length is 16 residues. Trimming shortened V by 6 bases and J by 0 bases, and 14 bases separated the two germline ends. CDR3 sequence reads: CAIREPAGTNTGELFF. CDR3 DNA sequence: TGTGCCATCAGGGAGCCAGCGGGTACGAACACCGGGGAGCTGTTTTTT.

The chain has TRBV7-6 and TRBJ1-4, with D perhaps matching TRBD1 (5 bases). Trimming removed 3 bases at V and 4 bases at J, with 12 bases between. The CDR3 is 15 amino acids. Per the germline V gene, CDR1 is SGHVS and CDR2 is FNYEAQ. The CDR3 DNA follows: TGTGCCAGCAGCTTTGGGACTGTTAGTAATGAAAAACTGTTTTTT. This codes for CASSFGTVSNEKLFF.

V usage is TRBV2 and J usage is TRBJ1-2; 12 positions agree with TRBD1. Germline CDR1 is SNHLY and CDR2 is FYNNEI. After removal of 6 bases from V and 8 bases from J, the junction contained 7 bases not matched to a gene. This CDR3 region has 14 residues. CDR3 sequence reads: CASRNRDRGPGYTF. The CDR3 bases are TGTGCCAGCAGAAACCGGGACAGGGGGCCGGGCTACACCTTC.

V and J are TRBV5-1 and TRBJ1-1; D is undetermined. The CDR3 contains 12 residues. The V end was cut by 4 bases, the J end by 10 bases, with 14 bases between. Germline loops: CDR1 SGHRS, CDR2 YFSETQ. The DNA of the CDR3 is TGCGCCAGCAGCCCCGTCGGGGTTGGAGCTTTCTTT. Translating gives CASSPVGVGAFF.

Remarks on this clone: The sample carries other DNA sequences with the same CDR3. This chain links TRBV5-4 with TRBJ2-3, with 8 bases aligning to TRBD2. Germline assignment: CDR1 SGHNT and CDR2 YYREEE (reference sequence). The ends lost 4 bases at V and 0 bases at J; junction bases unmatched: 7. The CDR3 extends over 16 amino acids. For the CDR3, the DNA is TGTGCCAGCAGCCCCCTAGCGGGTGGCAGCACAGATACGCAGTATTTT. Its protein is CASSPLAGGSTDTQYF.

The CDR3 DNA is TGCGCCAGCAGCCCCCCCGACCAGATCTCTGGAAACACCATATATTTT. Its translation is CASSPPDQISGNTIYF. The V and J genes are TRBV4-1 and TRBJ1-3, with no clear D. CDR1 is MGHRA, CDR2 YSYEKL, per germline. Trimming pared 4 bases from V and 0 bases from J, leaving 13 bases between. The CDR3 has 16 amino acids.

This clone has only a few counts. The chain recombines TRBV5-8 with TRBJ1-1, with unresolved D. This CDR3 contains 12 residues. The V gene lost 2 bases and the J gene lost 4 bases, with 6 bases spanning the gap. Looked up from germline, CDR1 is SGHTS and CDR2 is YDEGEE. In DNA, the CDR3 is TGTGCCAGCAGCTTATTGCGCACTGAAGCTTTCTTT. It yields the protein CASSLLRTEAFF.

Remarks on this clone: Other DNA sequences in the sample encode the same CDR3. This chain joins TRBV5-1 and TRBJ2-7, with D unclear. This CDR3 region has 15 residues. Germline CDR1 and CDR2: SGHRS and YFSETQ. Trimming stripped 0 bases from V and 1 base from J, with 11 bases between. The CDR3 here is CASSLGPGSSYEQYF. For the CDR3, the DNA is TGCGCCAGCAGCTTGGGACCCGGTTCTTCCTACGAGCAGTACTTC.

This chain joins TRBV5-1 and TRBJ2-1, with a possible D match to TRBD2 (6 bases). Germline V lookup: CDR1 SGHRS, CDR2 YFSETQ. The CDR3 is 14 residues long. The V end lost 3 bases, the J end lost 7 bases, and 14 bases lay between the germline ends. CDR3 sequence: CASSSQGGGNEQFF. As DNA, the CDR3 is TGCGCCAGCAGCTCTCAGGGAGGAGGAAATGAGCAGTTCTTC.

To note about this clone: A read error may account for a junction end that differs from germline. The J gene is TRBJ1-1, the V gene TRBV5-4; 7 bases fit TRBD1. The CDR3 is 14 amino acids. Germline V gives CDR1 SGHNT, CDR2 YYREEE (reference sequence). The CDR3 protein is CASRLDRTNTEAFF. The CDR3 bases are TGTGCCAGCAGATTGGACAGGACGAACACTGAAGCTTTCTTT.